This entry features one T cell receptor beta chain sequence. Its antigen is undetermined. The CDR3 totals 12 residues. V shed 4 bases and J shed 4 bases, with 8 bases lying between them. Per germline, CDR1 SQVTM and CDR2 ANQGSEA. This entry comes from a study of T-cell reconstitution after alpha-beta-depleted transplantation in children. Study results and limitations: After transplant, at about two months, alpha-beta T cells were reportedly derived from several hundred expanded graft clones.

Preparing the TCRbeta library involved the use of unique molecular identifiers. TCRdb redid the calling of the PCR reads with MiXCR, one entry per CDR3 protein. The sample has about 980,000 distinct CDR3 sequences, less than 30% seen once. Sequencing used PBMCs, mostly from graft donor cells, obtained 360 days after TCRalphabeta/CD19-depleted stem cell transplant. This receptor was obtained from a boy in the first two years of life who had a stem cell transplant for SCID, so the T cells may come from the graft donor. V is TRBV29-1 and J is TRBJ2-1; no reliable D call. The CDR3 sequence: CSVAVRYNEQFF. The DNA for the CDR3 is TGCAGCGTTGCCGTTCGGTACAATGAGCAGTTCTTC.